This T cell receptor (beta chain) was obtained from a study of blood T cell repertoires in COVID-19. Looking at the study overall: Some COVID-19 samples were acute and others convalescent; all came from the United States, Italy and Spain. The analysed material was cDNA or gDNA that came from T cells, B-cell-depleted T cells, or PBMCs.

In the source study's methods: It was from reference gene primer amplification that nucleated cell counts were estimated. Measured with immunoSEQ multiplex PCR; TCRdb has only the in-frame clones, and not every one. The V and J calls and clone size were taken over from that table, and D and trimming were inferred from the DNA. Of about 200,000 clones listed, approximately 91% were seen once; the top ten hold 6.2%. The CDR3 has 13 amino acids. The J segment lost 8 bases and the V segment lost 7 bases, leaving 8 bases of the junction unmatched. Germline values: CDR1 LGHNT, CDR2 FRNRAP. Sample: peripheral blood. This clonotype was sampled from a woman aged 40 to 50 who had recovered from COVID-19. The V and J genes are TRBV12-5 and TRBJ2-4; TRBD1 matches 7 bases. CDR3 nucleotides: TGTGCTAGTGACCGACAGGGTGCGGACATTCAGTACTTC. Protein product: CASDRQGADIQYF.